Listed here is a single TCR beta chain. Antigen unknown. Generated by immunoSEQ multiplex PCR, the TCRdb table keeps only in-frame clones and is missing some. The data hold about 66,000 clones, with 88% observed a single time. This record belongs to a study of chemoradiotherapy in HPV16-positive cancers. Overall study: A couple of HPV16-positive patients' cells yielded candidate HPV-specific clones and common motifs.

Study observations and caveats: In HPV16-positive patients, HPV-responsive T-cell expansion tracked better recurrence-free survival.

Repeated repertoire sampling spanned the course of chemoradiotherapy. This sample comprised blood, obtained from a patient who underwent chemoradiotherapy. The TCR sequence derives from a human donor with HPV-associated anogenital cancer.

The CDR3 DNA reads as TGTGCCAGCAGCACCGGGACTAGCGGGGGGAACACAGATACGCAGTATTTT. Translation: CASSTGTSGGNTDTQYF. J is TRBJ2-3 and V is TRBV5-4; TRBD2 matches 15 bases. J was trimmed by 2 bases and V by 4 bases; bases with no gene match: 5. Per the germline V gene, CDR1 is SGHNT and CDR2 is YYREEE (reference sequence). This CDR3 comprises 17 residues.